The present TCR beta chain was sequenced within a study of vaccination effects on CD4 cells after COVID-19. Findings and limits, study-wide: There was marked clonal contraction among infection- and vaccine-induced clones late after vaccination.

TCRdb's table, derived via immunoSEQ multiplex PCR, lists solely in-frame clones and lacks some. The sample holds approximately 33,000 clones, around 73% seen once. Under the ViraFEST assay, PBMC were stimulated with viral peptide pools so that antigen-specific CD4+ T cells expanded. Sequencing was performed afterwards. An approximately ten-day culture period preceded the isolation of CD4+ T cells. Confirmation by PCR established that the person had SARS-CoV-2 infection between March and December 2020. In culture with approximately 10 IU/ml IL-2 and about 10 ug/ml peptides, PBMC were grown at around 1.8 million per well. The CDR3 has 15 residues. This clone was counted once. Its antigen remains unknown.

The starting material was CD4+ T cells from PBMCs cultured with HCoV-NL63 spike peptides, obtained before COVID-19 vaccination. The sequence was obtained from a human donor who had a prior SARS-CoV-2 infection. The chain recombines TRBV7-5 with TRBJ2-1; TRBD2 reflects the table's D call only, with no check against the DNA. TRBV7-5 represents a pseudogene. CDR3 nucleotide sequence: TGTGCCAGCCTCCGGGAACGGGGTCTGGTCAATGAGCAGTTCTTC. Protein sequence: CASLRERGLVNEQFF.